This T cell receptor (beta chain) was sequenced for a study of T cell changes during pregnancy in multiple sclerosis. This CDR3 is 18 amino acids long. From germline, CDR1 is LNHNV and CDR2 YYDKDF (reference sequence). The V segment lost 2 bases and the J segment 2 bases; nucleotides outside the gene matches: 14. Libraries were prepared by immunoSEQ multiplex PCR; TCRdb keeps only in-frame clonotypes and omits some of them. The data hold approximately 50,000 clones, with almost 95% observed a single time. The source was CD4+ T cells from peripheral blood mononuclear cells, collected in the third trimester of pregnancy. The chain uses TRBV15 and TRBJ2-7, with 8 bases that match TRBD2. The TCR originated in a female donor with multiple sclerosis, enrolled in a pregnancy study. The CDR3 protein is CATSRRRGGLAVTYEQYF. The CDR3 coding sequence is TGTGCCACCAGCAGACGCCGGGGGGGTTTGGCGGTAACCTACGAGCAGTACTTC.